Sequencing of this T cell receptor beta chain was carried out in a study of blood T cell repertoires in COVID-19. Here immunoSEQ multiplex PCR was the method, and the copy in TCRdb shows in-frame clones only, minus some. Here the sample spans 60,000 to 70,000 clones, 88% being singletons. CDR3 length equals 15 residues. V shed 2 bases and J shed 6 bases, with 14 bases lying between them. CDR1 is LGHNA, CDR2 YSLEER, per germline. Sequencing was performed on peripheral blood. The TCR originated in an older woman with COVID-19, enrolled during active disease. The rearrangement joins TRBV4-3 to TRBJ1-5; weak D call: TRBD1 (6 bases). The CDR3 nucleotides read TGCGCCAGCAGCCAACTCCGGGGGGCGAGTCAGCCCCAGCATTTT. Its translation is CASSQLRGASQPQHF.